The T cell receptor beta chain described here comes from a study of regulatory T cells in long-lasting Graves disease. Study-wide context: Antithyroid drug use was under 3 months in newly diagnosed Graves' patients.

Study-wide results and limits: Newly diagnosed patients shared 750 to 1,000 public clonotypes; persistent patients shared approximately 2,900.

The time point is: newly diagnosed GD, antithyroid drugs for less than 3 months. PBMC-extracted RNA yielded the TCR library. The CDR3 contains 14 residues. The V end was cut by 3 bases, the J end by 6 bases, with 15 bases between. Germline CDR1 SNHLY, CDR2 FYNNEI. This clonotype was seen ten or more times. Its specificity is unknown. Library construction for TCR beta used iRepertoire HTBI primers and Arm-PCR of CDR3 regions. One entry per CDR3 protein results from TCRdb running MiXCR on the multiplex PCR reads. This sample yields approximately 390,000 distinct CDR3 sequences, of which about a sixth are seen a single time; roughly a fifth belongs to the top ten. These same data were also listed under a study on T cells in Graves' hyperthyroidism and ophthalmopathy. As that report states: Uncontrolled infection, other autoimmune disease, pregnancy or lactation excluded patients. TCR CDR3 regions were first amplified by RT-PCR with HTBI primers.

V usage is TRBV2 and J usage is TRBJ2-7; D gene ambiguous. The clonotype originates from a woman in her late teens or twenties with Graves disease. Source: peripheral blood mononuclear cells (PBMCs), taken at new diagnosis, from a patient treated with antithyroid drugs. CDR3 coding DNA: TGTGCCAGCAGTGAGGATGGTCCCCTCCGCGAGCAGTACTTC. Encoded protein: CASSEDGPLREQYF. Looking up the rest from reference TRBV2 and TRBJ2-7 gives the full variable domain: EPEVTQTPSHQVTQMGQEVILRCVPISNHLYFYWYRQILGQKVEFLVSFYNNEISEKSEIFDDQFSVERPDGSNFTLKIRSTKLEDSAMYFCASSEDGPLREQYFGPGTRLTVT.